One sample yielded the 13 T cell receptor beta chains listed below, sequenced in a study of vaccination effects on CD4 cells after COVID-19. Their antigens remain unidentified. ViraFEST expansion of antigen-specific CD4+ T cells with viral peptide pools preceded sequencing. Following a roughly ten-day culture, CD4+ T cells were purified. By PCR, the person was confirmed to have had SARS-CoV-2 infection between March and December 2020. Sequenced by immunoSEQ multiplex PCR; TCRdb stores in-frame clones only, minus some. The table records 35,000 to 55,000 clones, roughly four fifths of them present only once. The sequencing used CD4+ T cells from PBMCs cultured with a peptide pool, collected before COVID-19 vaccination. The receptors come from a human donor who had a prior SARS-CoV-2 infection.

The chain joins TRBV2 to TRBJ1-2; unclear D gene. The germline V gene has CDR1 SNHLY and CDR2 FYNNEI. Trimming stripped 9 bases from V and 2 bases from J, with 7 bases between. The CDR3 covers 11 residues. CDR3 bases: TGTGCCAGTGACAAGAACTATGGCTACACCTTC. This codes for CASDKNYGYTF.

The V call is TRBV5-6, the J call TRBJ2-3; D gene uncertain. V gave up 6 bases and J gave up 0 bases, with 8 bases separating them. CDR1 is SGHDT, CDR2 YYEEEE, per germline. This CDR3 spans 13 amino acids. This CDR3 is CASNAGSTDTQYF. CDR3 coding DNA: TGTGCCAGCAATGCAGGAAGCACAGATACGCAGTATTTT.

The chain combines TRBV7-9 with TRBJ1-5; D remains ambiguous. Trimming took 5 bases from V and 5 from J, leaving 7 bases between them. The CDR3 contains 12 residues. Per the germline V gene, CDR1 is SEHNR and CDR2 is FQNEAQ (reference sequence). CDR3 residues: CASSTTDQPQHF. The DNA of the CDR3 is TGTGCCAGCAGCACAACAGATCAGCCCCAGCATTTT.

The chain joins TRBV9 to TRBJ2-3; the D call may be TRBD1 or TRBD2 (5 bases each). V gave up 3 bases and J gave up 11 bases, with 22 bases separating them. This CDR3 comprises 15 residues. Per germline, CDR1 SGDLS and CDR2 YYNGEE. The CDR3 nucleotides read TGTGCCAGCAGCGCGTTCCCGGGAACCGGGACGAAGCAGTATTTT. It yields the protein CASSAFPGTGTKQYF.

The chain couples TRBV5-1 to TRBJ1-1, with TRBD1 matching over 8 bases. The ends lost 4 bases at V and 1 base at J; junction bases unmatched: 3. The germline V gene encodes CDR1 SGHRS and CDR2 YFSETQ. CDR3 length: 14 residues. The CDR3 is CASSQDRANTEAFF. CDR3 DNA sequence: TGCGCCAGCAGCCAGGACAGGGCGAACACTGAAGCTTTCTTT.

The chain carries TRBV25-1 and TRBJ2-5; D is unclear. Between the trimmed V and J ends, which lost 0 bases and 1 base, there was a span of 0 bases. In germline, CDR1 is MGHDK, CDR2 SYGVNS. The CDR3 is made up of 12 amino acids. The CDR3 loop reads CASSEYQETQYF. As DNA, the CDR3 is TGTGCCAGCAGTGAATACCAAGAGACCCAGTACTTC.

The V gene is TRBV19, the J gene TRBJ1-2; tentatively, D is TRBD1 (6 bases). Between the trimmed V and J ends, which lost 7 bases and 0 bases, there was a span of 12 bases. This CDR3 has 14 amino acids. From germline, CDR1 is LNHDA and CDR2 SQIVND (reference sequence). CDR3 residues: CASTDRSANYGYTF. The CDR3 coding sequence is TGTGCCAGTACAGACAGGTCCGCTAACTATGGCTACACCTTC.

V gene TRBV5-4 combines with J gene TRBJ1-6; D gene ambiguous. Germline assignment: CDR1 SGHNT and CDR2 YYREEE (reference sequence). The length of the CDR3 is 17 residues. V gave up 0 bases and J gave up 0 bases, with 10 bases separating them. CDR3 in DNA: TGTGCCAGCAGCTTGGACCCGTTAGGCTCCTATAATTCACCCCTCCACTTT. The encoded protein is CASSLDPLGSYNSPLHF.

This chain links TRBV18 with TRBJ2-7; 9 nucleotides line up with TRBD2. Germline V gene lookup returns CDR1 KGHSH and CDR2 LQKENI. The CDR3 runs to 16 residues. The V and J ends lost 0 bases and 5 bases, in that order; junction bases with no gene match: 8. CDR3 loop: CASSPPVVAGAHEQYF. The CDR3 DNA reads TGTGCCAGCTCACCACCCGTGGTAGCGGGAGCCCACGAGCAGTACTTC. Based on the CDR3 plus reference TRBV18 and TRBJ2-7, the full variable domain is NAGVMQNPRHLVRRRGQEARLRCSPMKGHSHVYWYRQLPEEGLKFMVYLQKENIIDESGMPKERFSAEFPKEGPSILRIQQVVRGDSAAYFCASSPPVVAGAHEQYFGPGTRLTVT.

The CDR3 coding sequence is TGTGCCAGCAGCGTTGACAGGGGTTACACCGGGGAGCTGTTTTTT. It translates to CASSVDRGYTGELFF. V usage is TRBV9 and J usage is TRBJ2-2, with 8 bases identical to TRBD1. The CDR3 sequence is 15 residues long. Looked up from germline, CDR1 is SGDLS and CDR2 is YYNGEE. Trimming at V came to 2 bases and at J to 3 bases, leaving 3 bases not matched to a gene.

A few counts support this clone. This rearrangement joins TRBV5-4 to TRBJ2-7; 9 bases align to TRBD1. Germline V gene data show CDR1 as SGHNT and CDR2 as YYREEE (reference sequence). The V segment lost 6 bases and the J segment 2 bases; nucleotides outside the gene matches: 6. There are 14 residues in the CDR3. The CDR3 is CASTTGTGTYEQYF. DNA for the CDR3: TGTGCCAGCACTACCGGGACAGGGACCTACGAGCAGTACTTC.

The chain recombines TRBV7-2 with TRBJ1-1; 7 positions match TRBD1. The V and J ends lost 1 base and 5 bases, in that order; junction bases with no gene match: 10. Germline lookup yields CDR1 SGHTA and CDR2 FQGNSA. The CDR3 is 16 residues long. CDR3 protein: CASSLDNFAGGTEAFF. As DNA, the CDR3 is TGTGCCAGCAGCTTAGATAATTTTGCAGGGGGGACTGAAGCTTTCTTT.

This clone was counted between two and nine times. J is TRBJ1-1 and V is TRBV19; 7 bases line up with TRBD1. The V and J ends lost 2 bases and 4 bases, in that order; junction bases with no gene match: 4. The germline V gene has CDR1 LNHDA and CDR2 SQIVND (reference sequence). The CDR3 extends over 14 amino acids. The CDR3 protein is CASSILRGGTEAFF. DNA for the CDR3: TGTGCCAGTAGTATACTCAGGGGGGGCACTGAAGCTTTCTTT.